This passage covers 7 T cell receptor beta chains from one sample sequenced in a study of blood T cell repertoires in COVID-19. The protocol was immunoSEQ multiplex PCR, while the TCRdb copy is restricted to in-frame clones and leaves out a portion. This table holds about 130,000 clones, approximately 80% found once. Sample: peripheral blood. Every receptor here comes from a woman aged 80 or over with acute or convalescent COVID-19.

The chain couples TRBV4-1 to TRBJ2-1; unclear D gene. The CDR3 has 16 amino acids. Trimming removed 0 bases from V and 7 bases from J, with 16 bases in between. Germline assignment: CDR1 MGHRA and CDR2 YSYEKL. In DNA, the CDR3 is TGCGCCAGCAGCCAAGAGTTGTCTCCGGTGACAAATGAGCAGTTCTTC. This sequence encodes CASSQELSPVTNEQFF.

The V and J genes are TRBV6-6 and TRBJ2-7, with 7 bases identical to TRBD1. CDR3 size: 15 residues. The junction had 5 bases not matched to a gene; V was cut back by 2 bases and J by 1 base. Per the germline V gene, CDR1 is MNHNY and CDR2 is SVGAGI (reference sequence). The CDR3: CASSYVTGISYEQYF. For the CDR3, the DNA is TGTGCCAGCAGTTACGTGACAGGGATTTCCTACGAGCAGTACTTC.

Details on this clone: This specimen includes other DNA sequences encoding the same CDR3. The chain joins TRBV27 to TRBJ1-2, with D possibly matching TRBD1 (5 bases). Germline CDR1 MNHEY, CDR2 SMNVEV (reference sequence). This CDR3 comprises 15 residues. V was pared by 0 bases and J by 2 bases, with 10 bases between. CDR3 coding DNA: TGTGCCAGCAGTTTATCAGGGGTGAGGAACTATGGCTACACCTTC. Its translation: CASSLSGVRNYGYTF.

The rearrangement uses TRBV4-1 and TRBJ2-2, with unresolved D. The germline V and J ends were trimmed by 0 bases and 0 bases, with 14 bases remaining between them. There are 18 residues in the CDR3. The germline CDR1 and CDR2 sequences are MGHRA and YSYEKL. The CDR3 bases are TGCGCCAGCAGCCAAGATCAGCGTTTAGGTGCGAACACCGGGGAGCTGTTTTTT. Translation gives CASSQDQRLGANTGELFF.

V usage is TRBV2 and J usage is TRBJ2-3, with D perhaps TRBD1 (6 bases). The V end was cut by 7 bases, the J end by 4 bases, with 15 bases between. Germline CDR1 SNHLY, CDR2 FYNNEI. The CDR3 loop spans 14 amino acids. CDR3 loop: CASIGTTGADTQYF. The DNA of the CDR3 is TGTGCCAGCATCGGGACAACTGGGGCAGATACGCAGTATTTT.

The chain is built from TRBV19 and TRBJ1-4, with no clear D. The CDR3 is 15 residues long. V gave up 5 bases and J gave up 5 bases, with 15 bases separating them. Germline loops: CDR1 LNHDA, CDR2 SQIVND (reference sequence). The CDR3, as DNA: TGTGCCAGTAGTCATGGAGGGAGCCAAAATGAAAAACTGTTTTTT. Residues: CASSHGGSQNEKLFF.

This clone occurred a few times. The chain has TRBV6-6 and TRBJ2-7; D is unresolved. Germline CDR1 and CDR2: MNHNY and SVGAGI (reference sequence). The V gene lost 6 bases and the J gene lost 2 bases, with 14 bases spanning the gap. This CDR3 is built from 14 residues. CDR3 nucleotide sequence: TGTGCCAGCAGGGGCCACTTTACACCCTACGAGCAGTACTTC. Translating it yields CASRGHFTPYEQYF.